These 28 T cell receptor beta chains originate from one sample sequenced in a study of identical twins. One entry per CDR3 protein, called by TCRdb with MiXCR from the 5' RACE reads. The table records some 300,000 distinct CDR3 sequences, roughly 12% of them present only once. The sample was also reused in another study, on yellow fever vaccine responses in identical twins.

Sequencing was carried out using CD8+ T cells sorted from blood. All receptors derive from a woman younger than 30 in good health.

Ten or more counts support this clonotype. The V gene is TRBV29-1, the J gene TRBJ2-5; 7 bases agree with TRBD2. This CDR3 has 16 residues. Per germline, CDR1 SQVTM and CDR2 ANQGSEA. Trimming took 6 bases from V and 0 from J; bases not matched to a gene: 13. CDR3 sequence reads: CSVQLRAGEDQETQYF. The CDR3, as DNA: TGCAGCGTCCAACTTAGGGCGGGAGAAGACCAAGAGACCCAGTACTTC.

This clonotype was recorded a few times. The chain is built from TRBV20-1 and TRBJ1-6, with 9 bases aligning to TRBD1. V lost 1 base and J lost 2; bases outside the gene matches: 6. This CDR3 region has 17 residues. Germline values: CDR1 DFQATT, CDR2 SNEGSKA (reference sequence). The CDR3 is CSARGGDRVPYNSPLHF. Written as DNA, the CDR3 is TGCAGTGCTAGAGGAGGGGACAGGGTCCCCTATAATTCACCCCTCCACTTT.

The chain joins TRBV4-1 to TRBJ2-6, with 8 bases that match TRBD2. The CDR3 is made up of 17 amino acids. V was pared by 8 bases and J by 2 bases, with 11 bases of the junction left unmatched. Germline loops: CDR1 MGHRA, CDR2 YSYEKL. CDR3 region: CASLPQDGGAGANVLTF. The CDR3 nucleotides read TGCGCCAGCCTCCCACAAGACGGGGGGGCTGGGGCCAACGTCCTGACTTTC.

This clonotype was counted between two and nine times. J is TRBJ2-1 and V is TRBV29-1; 9 nucleotides agree with TRBD1. The CDR3 totals 15 residues. CDR1 SQVTM and CDR2 ANQGSEA come from the germline V gene. Trimming removed 6 bases from V and 2 bases from J; junction bases left unmatched: 8. CDR3 nucleotides: TGCAGCGTCGAGCTAAGGGACAGGGCCTACAATGAGCAGTTCTTC. Translating it yields CSVELRDRAYNEQFF.

The gene calls are TRBV6-1 and TRBJ2-3; 7 bases agree with TRBD2. Unmatched junction bases numbered 6, after V lost 7 bases and J lost 2 bases. The CDR3 loop spans 14 amino acids. Germline V lookup: CDR1 MNHNS, CDR2 SASEGT. CDR3 region: CASMSGGDTDTQYF. The DNA of the CDR3 is TGTGCCAGCATGTCTGGGGGGGACACAGATACGCAGTATTTT.

The chain joins TRBV24-1 to TRBJ2-5; no definite D call. This CDR3 has 15 residues. With 2 bases removed from V and 1 base from J, the gap between germline ends came to 10 bases. The germline gives CDR1 KGHDR, CDR2 SFDVKD. CDR3 loop: CATSDWSSGQETQYF. The CDR3 nucleotides are TGTGCCACCAGTGATTGGTCGTCGGGCCAAGAGACCCAGTACTTC.

This chain connects TRBV28 to TRBJ2-2; 7 nucleotides agree with TRBD2. V gave up 1 base and J gave up 5 bases; unmatched junction bases: 19. Germline lookup yields CDR1 MDHEN and CDR2 SYDVKM. The CDR3 is made up of 20 amino acids. Here the CDR3 reads CASSLYTSRPPGGGTGELFF. CDR3 sequence (DNA): TGTGCCAGCAGTTTATATACCTCCCGACCCCCGGGGGGTGGGACCGGGGAGCTGTTTTTT.

J is TRBJ1-5 and V is TRBV20-1; weak D call: TRBD1 (5 bases). V lost 1 base and J lost 4, with 26 bases in between. This CDR3 spans 19 amino acids. Per the germline V gene, CDR1 is DFQATT and CDR2 is SNEGSKA (reference sequence). The CDR3 bases are TGCAGTGCTAGAGCCGGCCCGCTGTGGGGACCCATAAGAAATCAGCCCCAGCATTTT. Translation gives CSARAGPLWGPIRNQPQHF.

This chain connects TRBV24-1 to TRBJ2-5, with 8 positions matching TRBD1. CDR3 length: 14 amino acids. V was pared by 2 bases and J by 5 bases, with 3 bases of the junction left unmatched. CDR1 is KGHDR, CDR2 SFDVKD, per germline. The CDR3 coding sequence is TGTGCCACCAGTGATTCAGGGGGCCGGGAGACCCAGTACTTC. Translation: CATSDSGGRETQYF.

This chain connects TRBV13 to TRBJ2-5; possible D gene TRBD1, 7 bases. Germline loops: CDR1 PRHDT, CDR2 FYEKMQ (reference sequence). Trimming shortened V by 8 bases and J by 4 bases, and 29 bases separated the two germline ends. The CDR3 contains 18 residues. In DNA, the CDR3 is TGTGCCAGCGGCCTTCAGGGGGGCGACCCATGGGCCGGAGAGACCCAGTACTTC. Amino acids: CASGLQGGDPWAGETQYF. Full variable domain (rest looked up from reference TRBV13 and TRBJ2-5): AAGVIQSPRHLIKEKRETATLKCYPIPRHDTVYWYQQGPGQDPQFLISFYEKMQSDKGSIPDRFSAQQFSDYHSELNMSSLELGDSALYFCASGLQGGDPWAGETQYFGPGTRLLVL.

The chain has TRBV25-1 and TRBJ2-7; unclear D gene. The CDR3 consists of 13 residues. Deletions cut 3 bases from V and 4 bases from J, with 10 bases between. CDR1 and CDR2 (germline): MGHDK, SYGVNS. CDR3: CASSDPPLYEQYF. Here the CDR3 DNA reads TGTGCCAGCAGTGATCCCCCATTATACGAGCAGTACTTC.

V usage is TRBV11-2 and J usage is TRBJ1-5, with a tentative D call TRBD1 (5 bases). V gave up 3 bases and J gave up 7 bases, with 13 bases separating them. The germline V gene encodes CDR1 SGHAT and CDR2 FQNNGV. CDR3 length: 14 amino acids. For the CDR3, the DNA is TGTGCCAGCAGCTTCCCAGGGAGAGGGCAGCCCCAGCATTTT. Its translation: CASSFPGRGQPQHF. Supplemented by reference TRBV11-2 and TRBJ1-5, the full variable domain reads EAGVAQSPRYKIIEKRQSVAFWCNPISGHATLYWYQQILGQGPKLLIQFQNNGVVDDSQLPKDRFSAERLKGVDSTLKIQPAKLEDSAVYLCASSFPGRGQPQHFGDGTRLSIL.

This clonotype was counted between two and nine times. V gene TRBV12-3 or TRBV12-4 combines with J gene TRBJ2-7; D perhaps matches TRBD1 (6 bases). Trimming removed 6 bases at V and 4 bases at J, with 10 bases between. This CDR3 is 12 amino acids long. Here the CDR3 reads CASRQQGYEQYF. The DNA for the CDR3 is TGTGCCAGCAGACAGCAGGGGTACGAGCAGTACTTC.

This clonotype was recorded a few times. The chain is built from TRBV7-8 and TRBJ2-3, with D perhaps TRBD2 (6 bases). This CDR3 has 15 residues. Trimming took off 3 bases at V and 2 bases at J, with 12 bases between the two ends. The germline V gene encodes CDR1 SGHVS and CDR2 FQNEAQ. This CDR3 reads CASSFGAGPTDTQYF. The CDR3 nucleotides read TGTGCCAGCAGCTTTGGGGCGGGGCCCACAGATACGCAGTATTTT.

This clonotype showed up just a few times. V and J are TRBV4-1 and TRBJ2-7; D possibly matches TRBD1 or TRBD2 (5 bases each). The V gene lost 0 bases and the J gene lost 4 bases, with 7 bases spanning the gap. Germline V gene sequence: CDR1 MGHRA, CDR2 YSYEKL. CDR3 length equals 13 residues. DNA for the CDR3: TGCGCCAGCAGCCAAGAGGGGGTTTACGAGCAGTACTTC. Protein sequence: CASSQEGVYEQYF.

The sample holds a few counts of this clonotype. This sequence joins TRBV6-1 and TRBJ2-7; D is ambiguous. The CDR3 covers 14 residues. The germline V gene has CDR1 MNHNS and CDR2 SASEGT. V lost 1 base, J lost 2 bases, and 9 bases lay in between. The CDR3 region is CASSEEGFAYEQYV. Written as DNA, the CDR3 is TGTGCCAGCAGTGAAGAAGGGTTCGCCTACGAGCAGTACGTC.

V and J are TRBV9 and TRBJ1-2; 11 nucleotides line up with TRBD1. CDR1 and CDR2 (germline): SGDLS, YYNGEE. The V segment lost 4 bases and the J segment 5 bases; nucleotides outside the gene matches: 7. This CDR3 region has 15 residues. CDR3 protein: CASSPRTGGEYGYTF. Here the CDR3 DNA reads TGTGCCAGCAGCCCACGGACAGGGGGCGAGTATGGCTACACCTTC.

For this clonotype: An end of the junction does not agree with germline; a read error may underlie this. The chain employs TRBV12-3 or TRBV12-4 and TRBJ2-3; D uncertain. The length of the CDR3 is 19 residues. The DNA for the CDR3 is TGTGCCATCAGTTTAGCTGCAGTGTTTGTTGCGGAGTACACAGATACGCAGTATTTT. It specifies CAISLAAVFVAEYTDTQYF.

The gene calls are TRBV5-6 and TRBJ2-3; 8 nucleotides align to TRBD1. V lost 3 bases and J lost 2; bases outside the gene matches: 5. This CDR3 is built from 15 residues. Germline loops: CDR1 SGHDT, CDR2 YYEEEE. CDR3 protein: CASSWGTGDTDTQYF. CDR3 nucleotides: TGTGCCAGCAGCTGGGGGACAGGCGACACAGATACGCAGTATTTT. Full variable domain (outside the CDR3, taken from reference TRBV5-6 and TRBJ2-3): DAGVTQSPTHLIKTRGQQVTLRCSPKSGHDTVSWYQQALGQGPQFIFQYYEEEERQRGNFPDRFSGHQFPNYSSELNVNALLLGDSALYLCASSWGTGDTDTQYFGPGTRLTVL.

J is TRBJ1-4 and V is TRBV12-3 or TRBV12-4, with D uncertain. With 1 base removed from V and 4 bases from J, the gap between germline ends came to 10 bases. The CDR3 sequence is 15 residues long. The CDR3 sequence: CASSLVGGLNEKLFF. For the CDR3, the DNA is TGTGCCAGCAGTTTAGTCGGTGGGCTTAATGAAAAACTGTTTTTT.

The chain has TRBV19 and TRBJ2-2; 10 positions match TRBD2. Germline CDR1 is LNHDA and CDR2 is SQIVND (reference sequence). V lost 5 bases to trimming and J lost 6 bases; unmatched junction nucleotides: 9. This CDR3 region has 16 residues. CDR3 nucleotides: TGTGCCAGTAGTGCGCTAGCGGGAGCTTTCGCCGGGGAGCTGTTTTTT. Translation: CASSALAGAFAGELFF. Full variable domain (rest looked up from reference TRBV19 and TRBJ2-2): DGGITQSPKYLFRKEGQNVTLSCEQNLNHDAMYWYRQDPGQGLRLIYYSQIVNDFQKGDIAEGYSVSREKKESFPLTVTSAQKNPTAFYLCASSALAGAFAGELFFGEGSRLTVL.

This clonotype occurred a few times. The V gene is TRBV20-1, the J gene TRBJ2-7; D possibly corresponds to TRBD2 (7 bases). Between the trimmed V and J ends, which lost 8 bases and 6 bases, there was a span of 20 bases. The CDR3 contains 13 residues. Germline V gene sequence: CDR1 DFQATT, CDR2 SNEGSKA (reference sequence). The DNA of the CDR3 is TGCAGTCCCTGGAGGGGGGGTACGAGCGAGCAGTACGTC. Its protein is CSPWRGGTSEQYV.

This sequence joins TRBV5-6 and TRBJ2-7; 10 bases match TRBD1. Germline V gives CDR1 SGHDT, CDR2 YYEEEE. The CDR3 is 16 residues long. With V trimmed by 4 bases and J by 4 bases, 11 bases remained unmatched. The CDR3 sequence: CASSPPDRGRLYEQYF. In nucleotides, the CDR3 is TGTGCCAGCAGCCCCCCAGACAGGGGGCGATTGTACGAGCAGTACTTC.

This clonotype came up many times. The chain has TRBV7-9 and TRBJ1-4; 8 positions match TRBD1. The trim removed 5 bases at V and 1 base at J, leaving 3 bases unmatched. The CDR3 contains 15 residues. The germline gives CDR1 SEHNR, CDR2 FQNEAQ (reference sequence). The DNA of the CDR3 is TGTGCCAGCAGCACCACAGGGGGAACTAATGAAAAACTGTTTTTT. Protein sequence: CASSTTGGTNEKLFF.

This sequence joins TRBV4-1 and TRBJ2-1; D is unresolved. Germline CDR1 reads MGHRA; CDR2 reads YSYEKL. The V and J ends lost 7 bases and 0 bases respectively, with 10 bases between them. The CDR3 consists of 14 residues. The CDR3 region has the DNA TGCGCCAGCACCTTAGCTAGCTCCTACAATGAGCAGTTCTTC. It translates to CASTLASSYNEQFF.

The chain employs TRBV7-9 and TRBJ2-1; tentative D call: TRBD1 (6 bases). With 2 bases removed from V and 9 bases from J, the gap between germline ends came to 14 bases. CDR1 and CDR2 from the germline V gene are SEHNR and FQNEAQ (reference sequence). This CDR3 comprises 14 residues. In nucleotides, the CDR3 is TGTGCCAGCAGCTTAACAACAGGGTGGGGTGAGCAGTTCTTC. It codes for CASSLTTGWGEQFF.

The genes are TRBV20-1 and TRBJ2-7, with a tentative D call TRBD2 (6 bases). Germline V CDR1 and CDR2: DFQATT, SNEGSKA (reference sequence). V was shortened by 0 bases and J by 4 bases, with 16 bases between the two germline ends. The CDR3 has 15 amino acids. In DNA form, the CDR3 reads TGCAGTGCTAGAGACGGGAGCCCTAAATTTTACGAGCAGTACTTC. Amino acids: CSARDGSPKFYEQYF.

The chain recombines TRBV24-1 with TRBJ2-5; D may be TRBD2 (6 bases). CDR3 length: 14 residues. Germline V gene lookup returns CDR1 KGHDR and CDR2 SFDVKD. Trimming cost V 3 bases and J 3 bases, with 10 bases left between them. CDR3 in DNA: TGTGCCACCAGTGATGCGGGACTCAAAGAGACCCAGTACTTC. Translating gives CATSDAGLKETQYF.